What follows describes a single TCR beta chain. The antigen is not known. Both 60 Vbeta primers and 13 Jbeta primers went into the PCR. Method: immunoSEQ multiplex PCR; TCRdb's copy keeps in-frame clones and lacks some. Of approximately 170,000 clones listed, around 78% were seen once; the top ten hold approximately 1.5%. CDR3 length: 15 residues. Germline V gene lookup returns CDR1 SEHNR and CDR2 FQNEAQ (reference sequence). The V end was cut by 6 bases, the J end by 2 bases, with 13 bases between. This entry is derived from a study of cytomegalovirus exposure and HLA in healthy donors. Study-wide points: As was reported, the classifier diagnosed cytomegalovirus status with high specificity and sensitivity. Accurate predictions that matched the HLA-A and HLA-B alleles of most subjects were reportedly made from TCR beta sequences. Later genetic work tied a missense DCLRE1C variant to beta-chain V and J trimming. In a later analysis, productive TCRs from donors in an Asian-associated ancestry cluster reportedly carried fewer N-insertions than the cohort mean.

Input material: PBMCs. The rearrangement joins TRBV7-9 to TRBJ2-2; weak D call: TRBD2 (6 bases). The TCR was taken from a man aged 35 to 55 in good health and CMV-seronegative. In DNA form, the CDR3 reads TGTGCCAGCAGTCCCTCGGGACTTAACACCGGGGAGCTGTTTTTT. It specifies CASSPSGLNTGELFF. Full variable domain (outside the CDR3, taken from reference TRBV7-9 and TRBJ2-2): DTGVSQNPRHKITKRGQNVTFRCDPISEHNRLYWYRQTLGQGPEFLTYFQNEAQLEKSRLLSDRFSAERPKGSFSTLEIQRTEQGDSAMYLCASSPSGLNTGELFFGEGSRLTVL.